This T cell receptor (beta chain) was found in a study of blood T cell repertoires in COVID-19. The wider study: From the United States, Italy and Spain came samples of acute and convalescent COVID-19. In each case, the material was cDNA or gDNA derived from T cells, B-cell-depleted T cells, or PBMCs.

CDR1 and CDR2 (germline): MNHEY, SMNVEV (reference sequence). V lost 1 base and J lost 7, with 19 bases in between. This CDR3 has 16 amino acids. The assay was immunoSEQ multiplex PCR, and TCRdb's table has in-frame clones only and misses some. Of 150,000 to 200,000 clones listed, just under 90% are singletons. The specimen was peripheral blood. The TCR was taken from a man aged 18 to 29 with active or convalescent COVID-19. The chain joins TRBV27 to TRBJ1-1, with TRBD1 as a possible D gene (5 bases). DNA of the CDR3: TGTGCCAGCAGTTTATGGGGCAGGGTTGGTAAGAGTGAAGCTTTCTTT. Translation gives CASSLWGRVGKSEAFF.